The present TCR beta chain was sequenced within a study of blood T cell repertoires in COVID-19. About the study: Spain, Italy and the United States supplied samples that represented acute and convalescent COVID-19. Sources were T cells, B-cell-depleted T cells, or PBMCs; the material itself was cDNA or gDNA.

Trimming at V came to 2 bases and at J to 6 bases, leaving 4 bases not matched to a gene. Per the germline V gene, CDR1 is SGDLS and CDR2 is YYNGEE. This CDR3 spans 15 amino acids. Profiling relied on immunoSEQ multiplex PCR, and the TCRdb table lists in-frame clones only, not all of them. The repertoire holds 150,000 or so clones, with around 87% as singletons. Sequencing was performed on peripheral blood. This sequence joins TRBV9 and TRBJ2-2; 10 nucleotides line up with TRBD2. The source of this sequence is a man older than 75 with acute or convalescent COVID-19. The DNA of the CDR3 is TGTGCCAGCAGCGTTAGCGGGAGGAGGGCCGGGGAGCTGTTTTTT. Translating gives CASSVSGRRAGELFF.